The 13 T cell receptor beta chains reported below all come from one sample, sequenced in a study of T cells in Graves' hyperthyroidism and ophthalmopathy (dated by TCRdb to between 2018 and 2020). The library was obtained by multiplex PCR. These reads were obtained on an Illumina HiSeq 2000. TCR beta CDR3 regions were amplified from RNA transcripts. A first-round RT-PCR of the TCR CDR3 used the HTBI primer set with the Qiagen OneStep RT-PCR kit. TCRdb itself trimmed the public reads at Q25 with fastp, ran MiXCR and retained productive beta chains. One record per CDR3 amino acid sequence lists the most common genes and DNA. Present in this sample are about 610,000 distinct CDR3 sequences, roughly 15% of which were seen just once. The ten largest clones represent 4.3% of the sample. Source material: blood. Receptor source: a woman aged 40 to 49 with Graves' ophthalmopathy.

This clonotype was seen ten or more times. CDR3 loop: CSVEKAGLTSYEQYF. CDR3 in DNA: TGCAGCGTTGAAAAGGCGGGACTGACCTCCTACGAGCAGTACTTC. The V call is TRBV29-1, the J call TRBJ2-7; TRBD2 might be the D (6 bases). The germline V gene encodes CDR1 SQVTM and CDR2 ANQGSEA. With 2 bases removed from V and 0 bases from J, the gap between germline ends came to 14 bases. The CDR3 covers 15 residues.

This clonotype was recorded at least ten times. This rearrangement joins TRBV29-1 to TRBJ2-7; TRBD2 matches 8 bases. The length of the CDR3 is 14 residues. J gave up 2 bases and V 5 bases, and 8 bases lay outside the gene matches. Germline lookup yields CDR1 SQVTM and CDR2 ANQGSEA. The CDR3 DNA reads as TGCAGCGTTAGGACGGGAGGGGGAACCTACGAGCAGTACTTC. Residues: CSVRTGGGTYEQYF.

This CDR3 reads CASSSGRYNSPLHF. For the CDR3, the DNA is TGTGCCAGCAGTTCTGGACGGTATAATTCACCCCTCCACTTT. The chain recombines TRBV12-3 or TRBV12-4 with TRBJ1-6; no firm D call. CDR3 size: 14 residues. V lost 4 bases and J lost 4, with 8 bases in between.

Points on this clonotype: A much larger clone is a single base away; this may be a read error. This chain connects TRBV30 to TRBJ1-3; D unclear. The germline V gene encodes CDR1 GTSNPN and CDR2 SVGIG (reference sequence). The V end was cut by 4 bases, the J end by 0 bases, with 10 bases between. The CDR3 has 14 amino acids. Here the CDR3 reads CAWKAANSGNTIYF. CDR3 nucleotides: TGTGCCTGGAAAGCAGCGAACTCTGGAAACACCATATATTTT.

The table lists this clonotype with a few counts. The rearrangement joins TRBV10-2 to TRBJ1-1; D is uncertain. The germline V gene has CDR1 WSHSY and CDR2 SAAADI. This CDR3 comprises 15 residues. The ends were cut back, 6 bases at V and 3 bases at J, with 17 bases in the middle. The CDR3 DNA reads TGCGCCAGCAGAACCGCTGCCCAGGAGGACACTGAAGCTTTCTTT. It is translated as CASRTAAQEDTEAFF.

This clonotype was counted only a few times. The rearrangement joins TRBV20-1 to TRBJ2-7; D gene unclear. CDR1 and CDR2 (germline): DFQATT, SNEGSKA (reference sequence). The V and J ends lost 7 bases and 2 bases respectively, with 15 bases between them. This CDR3 region has 13 residues. CDR3 amino acids: CSGHIGQTYEQYF. The CDR3 DNA is TGCAGTGGACACATTGGGCAGACCTACGAGCAGTACTTC.

This clonotype was recorded many times. The chain employs TRBV6-1 and TRBJ2-7, with TRBD1 matching 11 bases. This CDR3 region has 15 residues. CDR1 MNHNS and CDR2 SASEGT come from the germline V gene. V lost 0 bases and J lost 6; bases outside the gene matches: 4. CDR3 coding DNA: TGTGCCAGCAGTGAAGCAGGGACAGGGGGAATCGAGCAGTACTTC. As protein: CASSEAGTGGIEQYF.

At least ten counts were recorded for this clonotype. The chain recombines TRBV12-3 or TRBV12-4 with TRBJ2-7; 8 bases align to TRBD2. The V and J ends lost 7 bases and 2 bases, in that order; junction bases with no gene match: 10. CDR3 length: 15 amino acids. The CDR3 spells CASTSAGEGTYEQYF. CDR3 coding DNA: TGTGCCAGCACCTCAGCGGGAGAGGGCACCTACGAGCAGTACTTC.

This clonotype has ten or more counts. V and J are TRBV28 and TRBJ1-1; D remains ambiguous. V lost 7 bases to trimming and J lost 3 bases, with 12 bases between them. Germline V gene lookup returns CDR1 MDHEN and CDR2 SYDVKM. The CDR3 runs to 13 residues. This CDR3 reads CASISSTYTEAFF. In DNA form, the CDR3 reads TGTGCCAGCATCTCCTCTACGTACACTGAAGCTTTCTTT.

The chain couples TRBV6-1 to TRBJ1-1, with TRBD1 as a possible D gene (6 bases). The germline V and J ends were trimmed by 2 bases and 0 bases, with 10 bases remaining between them. The CDR3 sequence is 15 residues long. The V gene's germline CDR1 is MNHNS and CDR2 SASEGT. CDR3 bases: TGTGCCAGCAGTGAACCCCAGGGGCTGAACACTGAAGCTTTCTTT. Protein sequence: CASSEPQGLNTEAFF.

With regard to this clonotype: A much larger clone is a single base away; this may be a read error. The CDR3 is CASSQDTSGSSYEQYF. The CDR3 bases are TGTGCCAGCAGCCAAGATACTAGCGGGAGCTCCTACGAGCAGTACTTC. The chain has TRBV3-1 and TRBJ2-7, with 11 bases aligning to TRBD2. The V gene's germline CDR1 is LGHDT and CDR2 YNNKEL (reference sequence). The CDR3 is 16 amino acids. After removal of 0 bases from V and 0 bases from J, the junction contained 1 base not matched to a gene.

This clonotype was recorded at least ten times. V and J are TRBV28 and TRBJ1-1; possibly TRBD1 for D (5 bases). The length of the CDR3 is 14 residues. The germline V gene encodes CDR1 MDHEN and CDR2 SYDVKM. Trimming took 6 bases from V and 5 from J, leaving 16 bases between them. This CDR3 is CASSALQGGTEAFF. For the CDR3, the DNA is TGTGCCAGCAGCGCTCTGCAGGGAGGGACTGAAGCTTTCTTT.

This clonotype came up many times. The J gene is TRBJ2-5, the V gene TRBV7-8; 9 nucleotides match TRBD1. Per the germline V gene, CDR1 is SGHVS and CDR2 is FQNEAQ. With 5 bases clipped from V and 3 bases from J, the junction kept 1 base outside the gene matches. CDR3 size: 13 residues. The CDR3 DNA reads TGTGCCAGCAGCCGGGACAGGGAAGAGACCCAGTACTTC. Its protein is CASSRDREETQYF.